Following are 20 T cell receptor beta chains from one sample sequenced in a study of cytomegalovirus exposure and HLA in healthy donors (TCRdb year 2017). Library prep was done by the immunoSEQ multiplex PCR assay. For the multiplex PCR, a mixture combining 60 forward primers for TCR Vbeta segments and 13 reverse primers for TCR Jbeta segments was used. What TCRdb holds here is the immuneACCESS table cut down to in-frame rearrangements. Part of the clones is not present; checked against another copy, under half of the missing clones reflect an unresolved V gene, and the others are unexplained. The sample records 73,000 or so clones, around three quarters of which are singletons. 6.3% of the sample is held by the ten biggest clonotypes. Sequencing used PBMCs. The source of these receptors is a man in his fifties in good health and CMV-seronegative.

The chain recombines TRBV7-9 with TRBJ1-2; 7 bases line up with TRBD1. Germline-derived CDR1 and CDR2 are SEHNR and FQNEAQ (reference sequence). The V gene end was trimmed by 2 bases and the J gene end by 0 bases; junction bases not matched to a gene: 6. This CDR3 comprises 16 residues. In nucleotides, the CDR3 is TGTGCCAGCAGCTTAAGACAGGGTCTGACTAACTATGGCTACACCTTC. Translating it yields CASSLRQGLTNYGYTF.

The genes are TRBV19 and TRBJ2-6, with 10 bases fitting TRBD1. The CDR3 loop spans 18 amino acids. CDR1 and CDR2 (germline): LNHDA, SQIVND (reference sequence). V was clipped by 7 bases and J by 0 bases; unmatched bases: 9. The CDR3 DNA is TGTGCCAGTACCATGGGACAGGGGTTTCCCTCTGGGGCCAACGTCCTGACTTTC. As protein: CASTMGQGFPSGANVLTF.

CDR3 sequence reads: CASSLNRGVTEAFF. CDR3 nucleotide sequence: TGTGCCAGCAGCTTAAACAGGGGAGTCACTGAAGCTTTCTTT. The chain employs TRBV11-2 and TRBJ1-1; 7 nucleotides align to TRBD1. After removal of 2 bases from V and 4 bases from J, the junction contained 4 bases not matched to a gene. The CDR3 length is 14 residues. Germline V gene data show CDR1 as SGHAT and CDR2 as FQNNGV.

This clone was recorded only once. This chain connects TRBV5-4 to TRBJ1-1; D perhaps matches TRBD1 (6 bases). CDR1 and CDR2 from the germline V gene are SGHNT and YYREEE (reference sequence). CDR3 length: 15 residues. Trimming removed 4 bases from V and 1 base from J, with 14 bases in between. CDR3 in DNA: TGTGCCAGCAGCCCCGGAGGACAGAGGAACACTGAAGCTTTCTTT. Translation gives CASSPGGQRNTEAFF.

The chain combines TRBV10-3 with TRBJ1-1; unclear D gene. Germline V lookup: CDR1 ENHRY, CDR2 SYGVKD. The ends were cut back, 7 bases at V and 4 bases at J, with 19 bases in the middle. The CDR3 spans 15 residues. CDR3 in DNA: TGTGCCATCAATCCGGGAAATGGAGGGCGCACTGAAGCTTTCTTT. Its translation: CAINPGNGGRTEAFF.

CDR3 in amino acids: CAWSVTGPGHGELFF. CDR3 in DNA: TGTGCCTGGAGTGTAACAGGGCCCGGGCACGGGGAGCTGTTTTTT. The J gene is TRBJ2-2, the V gene TRBV30; D possibly corresponds to TRBD1 (6 bases). The CDR3 covers 15 residues. The germline V and J ends were trimmed by 0 bases and 7 bases, with 15 bases remaining between them. Germline lookup yields CDR1 GTSNPN and CDR2 SVGIG (reference sequence).

The gene calls are TRBV30 and TRBJ2-5, with unresolved D. This CDR3 is built from 11 residues. The V end was cut by 4 bases, the J end by 3 bases, with 6 bases between. Germline assignment: CDR1 GTSNPN and CDR2 SVGIG (reference sequence). The CDR3 loop reads CAWTPEETQYF. CDR3 coding DNA: TGTGCCTGGACCCCCGAAGAGACCCAGTACTTC.

V is TRBV18 and J is TRBJ2-3, with a weak D call TRBD2 (6 bases). CDR1 and CDR2 from the germline V gene are KGHSH and LQKENI. This CDR3 has 14 amino acids. The V gene lost 6 bases and the J gene lost 4 bases, with 14 bases spanning the gap. CDR3 nucleotides: TGTGCCAGCTCCTCGATCGGCGGGGCAGATACGCAGTATTTT. Amino acid sequence: CASSSIGGADTQYF.

This clone was counted only a few times. V is TRBV10-3 and J is TRBJ2-1, with 13 bases fitting TRBD2. V lost 4 bases and J lost 4; bases outside the gene matches: 1. Looked up from germline, CDR1 is ENHRY and CDR2 is SYGVKD. The length of the CDR3 is 15 residues. CDR3 nucleotide sequence: TGTGCCATCAGTGGGACTAGCGGGGGTTACAATGAGCAGTTCTTC. As protein: CAISGTSGGYNEQFF.

The chain couples TRBV9 to TRBJ2-5; 11 bases are a match to TRBD2. Germline V gene lookup returns CDR1 SGDLS and CDR2 YYNGEE. V lost 3 bases and J lost 1; bases outside the gene matches: 2. The CDR3 length is 15 residues. CDR3 sequence (DNA): TGTGCCAGCAGCGCCGGGACTAGCGGCCAAGAGACCCAGTACTTC. This translates into CASSAGTSGQETQYF.

The chain couples TRBV15 to TRBJ2-3; D is undetermined. In germline, CDR1 is LNHNV, CDR2 YYDKDF (reference sequence). Trimming removed 3 bases at V and 3 bases at J, with 10 bases between. The length of the CDR3 is 14 residues. The CDR3 DNA is TGTGCCACCAGCAGTCCCGGCAGGACAGATACGCAGTATTTT. Protein sequence: CATSSPGRTDTQYF.

The rearrangement uses TRBV30 and TRBJ1-5; possibly TRBD1 for D (5 bases). The CDR3 is made up of 13 amino acids. Looked up from germline, CDR1 is GTSNPN and CDR2 is SVGIG (reference sequence). V lost 5 bases to trimming and J lost 6 bases, with 14 bases between them. CDR3 residues: CAWAPRVGQPQHF. The CDR3 DNA follows: TGTGCCTGGGCTCCCAGGGTAGGTCAGCCCCAGCATTTT.

The chain recombines TRBV2 with TRBJ1-3, with D tentatively TRBD1 (5 bases). Germline V gene data show CDR1 as SNHLY and CDR2 as FYNNEI. The CDR3 contains 15 residues. Trimming removed 2 bases at V and 0 bases at J, with 8 bases between. This chain's CDR3 is CASSERQSSGNTIYF. The CDR3 region has the DNA TGTGCCAGCAGTGAACGACAGAGCTCTGGAAACACCATATATTTT.

The genes are TRBV10-1 and TRBJ2-2; TRBD1 matches 7 bases. This CDR3 is 14 amino acids long. From germline, CDR1 is WNHNN and CDR2 SYGVQD (reference sequence). Trimming took 6 bases from V and 4 from J; bases not matched to a gene: 5. CDR3 DNA sequence: TGCGCCAGCAGCGGGACAGTTGCCACCGGGGAGCTGTTTTTT. Translating it yields CASSGTVATGELFF.

This chain links TRBV28 with TRBJ1-2, with 7 bases matching TRBD1. Germline V gene lookup returns CDR1 MDHEN and CDR2 SYDVKM. The junction had 7 bases not matched to a gene; V was cut back by 10 bases and J by 2 bases. The CDR3 totals 13 residues. The CDR3 nucleotides read TGTGCCACACGCTGGACAGGCAACTATGGCTACACCTTC. It translates to CATRWTGNYGYTF.

This clone was detected once. The chain has TRBV6-5 and TRBJ1-2; 8 bases match TRBD1. V trimming: 2 bases; J trimming: 4 bases; junction bases outside the gene matches: 3. Per the germline V gene, CDR1 is MNHEY and CDR2 is SVGAGI. The length of the CDR3 is 14 residues. The CDR3 is CASSYQGAGYGYTF. In DNA form, the CDR3 reads TGTGCCAGCAGTTACCAGGGGGCAGGCTATGGCTACACCTTC.

This sequence joins TRBV11-2 and TRBJ1-2; 7 bases fit TRBD1. The CDR3 runs to 18 residues. Trimming took 5 bases from V and 0 from J; bases not matched to a gene: 15. Looked up from germline, CDR1 is SGHAT and CDR2 is FQNNGV. The CDR3 is CASSPPGTGDIANYGYTF. The CDR3 DNA sequence: TGTGCCAGCAGCCCCCCGGGCACAGGGGATATAGCTAACTATGGCTACACCTTC.

This sequence joins TRBV5-1 and TRBJ2-6; 8 bases agree with TRBD1. The CDR3 spans 15 residues. Germline CDR1 is SGHRS and CDR2 is YFSETQ. The V and J ends lost 2 bases and 12 bases, in that order; junction bases with no gene match: 10. The CDR3 nucleotides read TGCGCCAGCAGCTTCTTACAACAGGGGGGTGTCGTCCTGACTTTC. It yields the protein CASSFLQQGGVVLTF.

This chain links TRBV11-1 with TRBJ1-4; no reliable D call. There are 14 residues in the CDR3. Germline V gene data show CDR1 as SGHAT and CDR2 as FQDESV (reference sequence). Trimming took off 5 bases at V and 5 bases at J, with 12 bases between the two ends. The chain's CDR3 is CASSTGGTNEKLFF. As DNA, the CDR3 is TGTGCCAGCAGCACCGGCGGCACGAATGAAAAACTGTTTTTT.

In regard to this clone: A read error may account for a junction end that differs from germline. The chain employs TRBV7-7 and TRBJ2-5; 8 bases align to TRBD1. The CDR3 extends over 14 amino acids. Per the germline V gene, CDR1 is SSHAT and CDR2 is FNYEAQ (reference sequence). CDR3 bases: TGTGCTAGCAGCCCCAGGGGGCGACGAGAGACCCAGTACTTC. Its protein product is CASSPRGRRETQYF.